This T cell receptor beta chain was recorded in a study of control samples from healthy donors and cancer patients. Repertoires were generated with immunoSEQ multiplex PCR, while TCRdb's copy carries only in-frame clones and drops some. The top ten clones hold under 20% of a sample with some 76,000 clones, roughly 86% of them seen once. CDR1 WSHSY and CDR2 SAAADI come from the germline V gene. V was clipped by 3 bases and J by 2 bases, with 7 bases between them. CDR3 length equals 13 residues. Material: PBMCs. This chain uses TRBV10-2 with TRBJ1-2; D remains ambiguous. The sequence was collected from a man between 60 and 70 years old with lung cancer. CDR3 amino acids: CASSDSRNYGYTF. CDR3 coding DNA: TGCGCCAGCAGTGACTCCCGAAACTATGGCTACACCTTC.